Listed here are 8 T cell receptor beta chains from one sample, sequenced in a study of cytomegalovirus exposure and HLA in healthy donors. PCR amplification relied on 60 Vbeta primers (plus 13 Jbeta primers). Generated by immunoSEQ multiplex PCR, the TCRdb table keeps only in-frame clones and is missing some. The sample yields 100,000 to 150,000 clones, approximately 82% seen once. Sequencing used PBMCs. Receptors originate from a female donor in good health and CMV-seronegative.

The V and J genes are TRBV7-2 and TRBJ1-1; possibly TRBD1 for D (6 bases). Germline V lookup: CDR1 SGHTA, CDR2 FQGNSA. The length of the CDR3 is 14 residues. V shed 3 bases and J shed 3 bases, with 11 bases lying between them. The CDR3 nucleotides read TGTGCCAGCAGCTTCAGGGGCCAGTACACTGAAGCTTTCTTT. Residues: CASSFRGQYTEAFF.

The CDR3 loop reads CASSSQGTSGPTDTQYF. For the CDR3, the DNA is TGTGCCAGCAGTTCTCAGGGGACTAGCGGGCCCACAGATACGCAGTATTTT. This chain joins TRBV7-3 and TRBJ2-3; 12 bases are a match to TRBD2. The CDR3 spans 17 residues. Losses at the gene ends were 6 bases for V and 2 bases for J; bases not matched to a gene: 9. Germline values: CDR1 SGHTA, CDR2 FQGTGA.

This clone turned up a few times. CDR3: CASTPRQGGGNQPQHF. CDR3 DNA: TGTGCCAGCACCCCCAGACAGGGCGGTGGCAATCAGCCCCAGCATTTT. V usage is TRBV6-6 and J usage is TRBJ1-5, with 7 bases lining up with TRBD1. From germline, CDR1 is MNHNY and CDR2 SVGAGI (reference sequence). The length of the CDR3 is 16 residues. Losses at the gene ends were 7 bases for V and 2 bases for J; bases not matched to a gene: 11.

V usage is TRBV18 and J usage is TRBJ2-7; 8 nucleotides match TRBD2. Per germline, CDR1 KGHSH and CDR2 LQKENI. With 6 bases clipped from V and 7 bases from J, the junction kept 11 bases outside the gene matches. This CDR3 has 14 amino acids. The CDR3 region is CASSLQPAGDEQYF. In nucleotides, the CDR3 is TGTGCCAGCTCCCTCCAGCCAGCGGGAGATGAGCAGTACTTC.

This chain uses TRBV28 with TRBJ2-2, with 7 bases aligning to TRBD2. The CDR3 consists of 16 residues. The V gene's germline CDR1 is MDHEN and CDR2 SYDVKM. V shed 1 base and J 0 bases; nucleotides not matched to a gene: 2. CDR3 DNA sequence: TGTGCCAGCAGTTTATCGGGGGGAACGAACACCGGGGAGCTGTTTTTT. Translation: CASSLSGGTNTGELFF.

This clone was found a few times. The chain recombines TRBV19 with TRBJ1-1; D is possibly TRBD1 (5 bases). Germline assignment: CDR1 LNHDA and CDR2 SQIVND (reference sequence). The CDR3 is made up of 13 amino acids. V dropped 4 bases and J dropped 1 base, with 7 bases sitting between them. The CDR3 is CASSNQGNTEAFF. The CDR3 bases are TGTGCCAGTAGTAACCAGGGGAACACTGAAGCTTTCTTT.

The V call is TRBV28, the J call TRBJ2-1; 14 bases match TRBD2. The CDR3 totals 17 residues. The trim removed 6 bases at V and 6 bases at J, leaving 10 bases unmatched. Germline V gives CDR1 MDHEN, CDR2 SYDVKM. As DNA, the CDR3 is TGTGCCAGCAGGGCGGTGATAGGACTAGCGGGAGGCAATGAGCAGTTCTTC. Amino acid sequence: CASRAVIGLAGGNEQFF.

The rearrangement links TRBV9 to TRBJ1-4, with TRBD1 matching 9 bases. Germline CDR1 reads SGDLS; CDR2 reads YYNGEE. The V gene end was trimmed by 3 bases and the J gene end by 7 bases; junction bases not matched to a gene: 7. CDR3 length: 15 residues. This CDR3 reads CASSEGTGSFEKLFF. The CDR3 DNA is TGTGCCAGCAGCGAGGGGACAGGGAGTTTTGAAAAACTGTTTTTT.